This TCR beta chain is from a study of immune evolution from preneoplasia to lung adenocarcinoma. General study findings and limits: KRAS-mutant nodules had the highest T cell clonality.

Between the mid-2010s and the late 2010s, patients underwent resection in Japan or China. H&E slides confirmed each diagnosis, reviewed by two pathologists independently. Nucleic acids came from premalignant or tumor cells enriched by macro-dissection. To note about this clone: Its cognate antigen is unknown.

Some clones are missing from TCRdb's copy, which holds only in-frame ones; the method was immunoSEQ multiplex PCR. The sample lists about 6,500 clones, about 80% occurring once. The CDR3 spans 15 residues. V was clipped by 3 bases and J by 0 bases, with 9 bases between them. CDR1 and CDR2 from the germline V gene are SEHNR and FQNEAQ (reference sequence). The receptor comes from an older donor with lung adenocarcinoma. The chain employs TRBV7-9 and TRBJ2-1, with D possibly being TRBD1 or TRBD2 (5 bases each). What was sequenced was FFPE lung adenocarcinoma in situ tissue. DNA of the CDR3: TGTGCCAGCAGCTTGGGACCGAGCTCCTACAATGAGCAGTTCTTC. Encoded protein: CASSLGPSSYNEQFF.